Following are 9 T cell receptor beta chains from one sample sequenced in a study of blood T cell repertoires in COVID-19. TCRdb's table, derived via immunoSEQ multiplex PCR, lists solely in-frame clones and lacks some. The data contain around 310,000 clones, around 92% of them singletons. The sample consisted of PBMCs or T cells enriched from blood (not recorded which). Source of these receptors: a woman aged 25 to 39 who had recovered from COVID-19.

The chain carries TRBV28 and TRBJ1-1; TRBD1 is a possible D gene (5 bases). Germline assignment: CDR1 MDHEN and CDR2 SYDVKM. This CDR3 contains 16 residues. V lost 1 base and J lost 1, with 13 bases in between. The CDR3 region is CASSLLAGRGNTEAFF. The CDR3 DNA reads TGTGCCAGCAGTTTATTGGCAGGTAGGGGGAACACTGAAGCTTTCTTT.

This sequence joins TRBV24-1 and TRBJ1-5; D is unresolved. V was shortened by 0 bases and J by 3 bases, with 5 bases between the two germline ends. This CDR3 has 14 amino acids. From germline, CDR1 is KGHDR and CDR2 SFDVKD. Here the CDR3 reads CATSDLEDNQPQHF. The DNA for the CDR3 is TGTGCCACCAGTGATTTGGAGGACAATCAGCCCCAGCATTTT.

This clone came up a few times. The CDR3 DNA reads TGTGCCAGCAGATTTCAGGCTGAAGCTTTCTTT. Amino acid sequence: CASRFQAEAFF. The genes are TRBV6-5 and TRBJ1-1; D is unclear. Germline V gene lookup returns CDR1 MNHEY and CDR2 SVGAGI. V was pared by 6 bases and J by 6 bases, with 8 bases between. This CDR3 region has 11 residues.

The J gene is TRBJ2-1, the V gene TRBV10-3; 11 bases map to TRBD2. The germline gives CDR1 ENHRY, CDR2 SYGVKD. The V gene end was trimmed by 4 bases and the J gene end by 8 bases; junction bases not matched to a gene: 7. The CDR3 covers 15 residues. CDR3 nucleotides: TGTGCCATCAGTGCCCAGACTAGCGGGATCGATGAGCAGTTCTTC. Protein: CAISAQTSGIDEQFF.

This rearrangement joins TRBV19 to TRBJ2-1; tentatively, D is TRBD2 (6 bases). Looked up from germline, CDR1 is LNHDA and CDR2 is SQIVND (reference sequence). CDR3 size: 15 residues. The V end lost 7 bases, the J end lost 6 bases, and 19 bases lay between the germline ends. The CDR3 DNA sequence: TGTGCCAGTACCCGATCCCGGGACTGGGGCAATGAGCAGTTCTTC. It encodes CASTRSRDWGNEQFF. Complete variable domain (other parts from reference TRBV19 and TRBJ2-1): DGGITQSPKYLFRKEGQNVTLSCEQNLNHDAMYWYRQDPGQGLRLIYYSQIVNDFQKGDIAEGYSVSREKKESFPLTVTSAQKNPTAFYLCASTRSRDWGNEQFFGPGTRLTVL.

This clone appeared once. The chain links TRBV5-6 to TRBJ2-7, with 10 bases lining up with TRBD1. V shed 3 bases and J 2 bases; nucleotides not matched to a gene: 2. CDR3 length equals 14 residues. CDR1 and CDR2 from the germline V gene are SGHDT and YYEEEE. DNA of the CDR3: TGTGCCAGCAGCTGGGACAGGGGAACCTACGAGCAGTACTTC. Translated: CASSWDRGTYEQYF.

This clone was observed once. The chain links TRBV18 to TRBJ1-3; D might be TRBD1 (5 bases). The CDR3 has 16 residues. CDR1 and CDR2 (germline): KGHSH, LQKENI. V lost 1 base and J 2 bases, leaving 12 bases between the germline ends. CDR3 sequence reads: CASSPLQGGAGNTIYF. CDR3 DNA sequence: TGTGCCAGCTCACCACTTCAGGGAGGAGCTGGAAACACCATATATTTT.

The J gene is TRBJ2-1, the V gene TRBV19, with D perhaps matching TRBD2 (6 bases). The germline V gene has CDR1 LNHDA and CDR2 SQIVND (reference sequence). The V end lost 1 base, the J end lost 9 bases, and 10 bases lay between the germline ends. The length of the CDR3 is 13 residues. The CDR3 nucleotides are TGTGCCAGTAGTATAGTCGGGAGAGGTGAGCAGTTCTTC. Its translation is CASSIVGRGEQFF.

The chain is built from TRBV23-1 and TRBJ1-1; D is ambiguous. TRBV23-1 is an open reading frame, and its role is uncertain. This CDR3 is 15 amino acids long. V lost 2 bases to trimming and J lost 4 bases, with 14 bases between them. CDR3 loop: CASSQVFGYSTEAFF. In DNA, the CDR3 is TGCGCCAGCAGTCAAGTTTTTGGATACAGCACTGAAGCTTTCTTT.